This passage covers 10 T cell receptor beta chains from one sample sequenced in a study of cytomegalovirus exposure and HLA in healthy donors. Primers included in the PCR were 60 Vbeta and 13 Jbeta primers. The assay was immunoSEQ multiplex PCR, and TCRdb's table has in-frame clones only and misses some. The table lists roughly 100,000 clones, 60% to 85% of them singletons. The sample was PBMCs. The receptor source for this set is a woman aged 40 to 55 in good health and CMV-seronegative.

The V gene is TRBV5-1, the J gene TRBJ2-5, with D possibly TRBD1 on 5 matching bases. V gave up 3 bases and J gave up 3 bases, with 12 bases separating them. Germline values: CDR1 SGHRS, CDR2 YFSETQ. There are 14 residues in the CDR3. The CDR3 region has the DNA TGCGCCAGCAGCTACGGCAGGGCGAAAGAGACCCAGTACTTC. Encoded protein: CASSYGRAKETQYF.

This clone appeared a few times. The chain uses TRBV30 and TRBJ1-5; no clear D. V lost 0 bases and J lost 0, with 12 bases in between. The CDR3 is 16 residues long. Germline V gene sequence: CDR1 GTSNPN, CDR2 SVGIG (reference sequence). The CDR3 region has the DNA TGTGCCTGGAGTGTCCGGGTAGGAAATAGCAATCAGCCCCAGCATTTT. Encoded protein: CAWSVRVGNSNQPQHF.

The chain uses TRBV12-5 and TRBJ1-2, with TRBD1 as a possible D gene (5 bases). The ends were cut back, 1 base at V and 5 bases at J, with 14 bases in the middle. The CDR3 consists of 15 residues. The germline CDR1 and CDR2 sequences are LGHNT and FRNRAP. CDR3: CASGLGGGRGYGYTF. DNA for the CDR3: TGTGCTAGTGGTTTGGGCGGGGGACGGGGATATGGCTACACCTTC.

V gene TRBV19 combines with J gene TRBJ2-7; 8 bases agree with TRBD1. The CDR3 sequence is 14 residues long. V shed 4 bases, J shed 4 bases, and the junction held 6 bases outside the gene matches. The germline V gene has CDR1 LNHDA and CDR2 SQIVND (reference sequence). The CDR3 loop is CASSTWDRTYEQYF. CDR3 sequence (DNA): TGTGCCAGTAGTACCTGGGACAGGACTTACGAGCAGTACTTC.

This sequence joins TRBV2 and TRBJ2-7; D is perhaps TRBD2 (6 bases). Germline CDR1 SNHLY, CDR2 FYNNEI. The CDR3 spans 14 residues. Trimming took off 2 bases at V and 1 base at J, with 9 bases between the two ends. The CDR3 DNA follows: TGTGCCAGCAGTGAATTGGGGGGTTCCTACGAGCAGTACTTC. Translating it yields CASSELGGSYEQYF.

Only a few counts were recorded for this clone. V is TRBV2 and J is TRBJ1-2; a possible D gene is TRBD1 (6 bases). The CDR3 consists of 13 residues. Looked up from germline, CDR1 is SNHLY and CDR2 is FYNNEI. Between the trimmed V and J ends, which lost 4 bases and 9 bases, there was a span of 15 bases. Here the CDR3 reads CASSGTDLLRYTF. The CDR3 region has the DNA TGTGCCAGCAGTGGGACAGACCTCCTGCGCTACACCTTC.

The chain links TRBV5-6 to TRBJ2-6; D is perhaps TRBD2 (5 bases). The CDR3 spans 16 residues. From germline, CDR1 is SGHDT and CDR2 YYEEEE. With 4 bases removed from V and 0 bases from J, the gap between germline ends came to 11 bases. For the CDR3, the DNA is TGTGCCAGCAGCCGACGGGATGTCTCTGGGGCCAACGTCCTGACTTTC. Translating it yields CASSRRDVSGANVLTF. Full variable domain (rest looked up from reference TRBV5-6 and TRBJ2-6): DAGVTQSPTHLIKTRGQQVTLRCSPKSGHDTVSWYQQALGQGPQFIFQYYEEEERQRGNFPDRFSGHQFPNYSSELNVNALLLGDSALYLCASSRRDVSGANVLTFGAGSRLTVL.

The chain has TRBV19 and TRBJ2-7, with D uncertain. Germline V CDR1 and CDR2: LNHDA, SQIVND (reference sequence). V lost 8 bases to trimming and J lost 2 bases, with 16 bases between them. The CDR3 covers 14 residues. DNA of the CDR3: TGTGCCAGTGCCTCGGTTGGGCCTCCCTACGAGCAGTACTTC. Residues: CASASVGPPYEQYF.

There are a few counts of this clone. The chain employs TRBV18 and TRBJ2-2; TRBD2 aligns across 7 bases. The V gene end was trimmed by 1 base and the J gene end by 1 base; junction bases not matched to a gene: 0. This CDR3 has 15 amino acids. Germline V gene sequence: CDR1 KGHSH, CDR2 LQKENI. The chain's CDR3 is CASSPQRGNTGELFF. The CDR3 nucleotides read TGTGCCAGCTCACCACAGCGGGGGAACACCGGGGAGCTGTTTTTT.

There are a few counts of this clone. The chain uses TRBV19 and TRBJ1-4; D remains ambiguous. Deletions cut 3 bases from V and 14 bases from J, with 13 bases between. Germline assignment: CDR1 LNHDA and CDR2 SQIVND (reference sequence). The CDR3 is made up of 12 amino acids. The CDR3 region has the DNA TGTGCCAGTAGTATCGGTGGAACGGGTCTGTTTTTT. This sequence encodes CASSIGGTGLFF.